This T cell receptor (beta chain) was captured by sequencing in a study of OX40 agonist ivuxolimab in advanced cancers. Study information: The patients' treatment was ivuxolimab, an agonistic anti-OX40 (CD134) antibody. Participants, approximately 80% male, averaged approximately 56 years of age, ranging from about 23 to 80. A history of anti-PD-1, anti-PD-L1 or anti-CTLA-4 therapy was acceptable, and 30% to 45% had some.

To note about this clone: Antigen specificity is unknown. Different DNA sequences within this sample yield the same CDR3.

The germline V and J ends were trimmed by 0 bases and 5 bases, with 8 bases remaining between them. CDR3 length equals 14 residues. Germline CDR1 and CDR2: SGHVS and FNYEAQ. Sequencing was performed with immunoSEQ multiplex PCR; in TCRdb, only in-frame clones are kept and a portion is missing. The sample lists roughly 90,000 clones, approximately 94% occurring once. Points from the study as a whole: Normalized T-cell clonal expansion was also low in some nonresponders.

The sequence was obtained from an adult with an advanced solid tumor such as melanoma, head and neck, liver or kidney cancer. Source: CD4+ or CD8+ T cells sorted from blood, taken in a trial of the OX40 agonist ivuxolimab. This rearrangement joins TRBV7-6 to TRBJ1-3, with D possibly matching TRBD1 (6 bases). The CDR3 nucleotides read TGTGCCAGCAGCTTAGCGGGGGGGCGAAACACCATATATTTT. Residues: CASSLAGGRNTIYF.